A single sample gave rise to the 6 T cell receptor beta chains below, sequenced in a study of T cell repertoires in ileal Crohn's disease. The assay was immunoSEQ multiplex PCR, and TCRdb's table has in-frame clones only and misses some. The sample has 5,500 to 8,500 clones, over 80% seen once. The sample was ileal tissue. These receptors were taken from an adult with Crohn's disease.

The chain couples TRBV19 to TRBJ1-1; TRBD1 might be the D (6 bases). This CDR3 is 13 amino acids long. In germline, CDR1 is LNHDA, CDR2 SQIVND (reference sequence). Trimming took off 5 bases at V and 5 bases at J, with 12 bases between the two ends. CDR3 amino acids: CASSFNRDTEAFF. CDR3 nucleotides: TGTGCCAGTAGTTTTAACAGGGATACTGAAGCTTTCTTT.

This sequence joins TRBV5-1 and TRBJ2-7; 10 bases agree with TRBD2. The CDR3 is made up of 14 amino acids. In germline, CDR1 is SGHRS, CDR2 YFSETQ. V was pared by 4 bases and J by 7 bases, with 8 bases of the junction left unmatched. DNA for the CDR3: TGCGCCAGCAGCCCTAGCGGGAGTAATTGGGAGCAGTACTTC. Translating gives CASSPSGSNWEQYF.

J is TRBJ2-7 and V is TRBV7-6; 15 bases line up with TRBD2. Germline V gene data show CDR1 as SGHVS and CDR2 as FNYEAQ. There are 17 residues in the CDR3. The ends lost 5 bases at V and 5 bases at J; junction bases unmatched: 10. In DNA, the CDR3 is TGTGCCAGCAGCCTCGGCGGACTAGCGGGAGGGTCCCACGAGCAGTACTTC. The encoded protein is CASSLGGLAGGSHEQYF.

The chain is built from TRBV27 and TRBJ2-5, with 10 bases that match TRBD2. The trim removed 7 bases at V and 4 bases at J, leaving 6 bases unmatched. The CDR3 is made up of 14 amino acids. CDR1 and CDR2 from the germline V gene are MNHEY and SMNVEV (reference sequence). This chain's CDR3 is CASKRLAGAETQYF. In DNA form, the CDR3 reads TGTGCCAGCAAACGGCTAGCGGGAGCAGAGACCCAGTACTTC.

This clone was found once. The CDR3: CASSLGGEWGEQYF. For the CDR3, the DNA is TGCGCCAGCAGCTTGGGCGGGGAGTGGGGCGAGCAGTACTTC. The chain recombines TRBV5-1 with TRBJ2-7, with D perhaps matching TRBD2 (6 bases). Trimming left V 0 bases short and J 6 bases short, with 13 bases between. The CDR3 totals 14 residues. Germline CDR1 is SGHRS and CDR2 is YFSETQ.

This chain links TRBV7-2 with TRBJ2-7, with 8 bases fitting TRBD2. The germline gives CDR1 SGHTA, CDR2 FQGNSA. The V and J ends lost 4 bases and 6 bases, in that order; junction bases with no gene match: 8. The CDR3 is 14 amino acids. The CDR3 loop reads CASSSPGRAAEQYF. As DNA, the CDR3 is TGTGCCAGCAGCTCGCCCGGGAGGGCCGCCGAGCAGTACTTC.